This is a list of T cell receptor beta chains from one sample in a study of cytomegalovirus exposure and HLA in healthy donors. Clones were read by immunoSEQ multiplex PCR, and TCRdb kept only the in-frame ones, dropping some. The table shows 93,000 or so clones, with 84% occurring only once. The specimen sequenced was PBMCs. The receptors were sampled from a young woman in good health and CMV-seropositive. The CDR3 runs from the conserved cysteine through the conserved F or W.

J,V,CDR3
TRBJ2-1,TRBV27,CASSSPGTSSYNEQFF
TRBJ1-2,TRBV29-1,CSGVGQEVLCFYGYTF
TRBJ2-5,TRBV18,CASSRGASGGSETQYF
TRBJ2-3,TRBV7-9,CASRPSGRDTQYF
TRBJ1-2,TRBV14,CASSQSSYGYTF
TRBJ1-6,TRBV7-9,CASSNGVEGSPLHF
TRBJ2-2,TRBV25-1,CASSAGLAANTGELFF
TRBJ1-1,TRBV7-7,CASSFSVGSRAFF
TRBJ1-4,TRBV4-1,CASSQIIGERLFF
TRBJ2-1,TRBV2,CASRDLGGEQFF
TRBJ1-6,TRBV4-2,CASSQAETGTEYNSPLHF
TRBJ1-4,TRBV12-5,CASGLVVRLPVGELFF
TRBJ2-1,TRBV25-1,CASLAQNTSSYNEQFF
TRBJ2-1,TRBV27,CASSTQVGSMYNEQFF
TRBJ2-7,TRBV5-6,CASSSMDGDEQYF
TRBJ1-1,TRBV19,CASMDTILIGAFF
TRBJ2-7,TRBV6-6,CASSYSPSSSYEQYF
TRBJ1-6,TRBV25-1,CASSEQVSGGSPLHF
TRBJ1-5,TRBV4-1,CASSPRPGQPQHF
TRBJ2-5,TRBV4-2,CASRGGDSKETQYF
TRBJ2-5,TRBV5-1,CASSLVGGETQYF
TRBJ2-1,TRBV18,CASSPRTSGTLYNEQFF
TRBJ2-3,TRBV7-9,CASSLGAKGDTQYF
TRBJ1-5,TRBV2,CASTSTGVDWNQPQHF
TRBJ2-1,TRBV2,CASREGGQGHNNEQFF
TRBJ2-3,TRBV7-6,CASSLGAGGTDTQYF
TRBJ2-7,TRBV2,CASSPGTGYYEQYF
TRBJ1-5,TRBV27,CASRVQGSNQPQHF
TRBJ2-5,TRBV13,CASSLRAEEETQYF
TRBJ2-3,TRBV4-1,CASSHPPAGVPSTDTQYF
TRBJ2-1,TRBV7-8,CASSSGTSGNHNEQFF
TRBJ1-2,TRBV7-2,CASIRDRGRGYTF
TRBJ2-7,TRBV5-1,CASSADRGMGYEQYF
TRBJ2-1,TRBV28,CASTIAGEYNEQFF
TRBJ1-2,TRBV25-1,CASSELGRGIYGYTF
TRBJ1-2,TRBV7-2,CASSPRQGSGYTF
TRBJ2-3,TRBV19,CASSIRDTQYF
TRBJ2-1,TRBV6-5,CASSYGGGSYNEQFF
TRBJ1-1,TRBV5-1,CASKQERNTEAFF
TRBJ2-7,TRBV27,CASSLSRGGYEQYF
TRBJ2-1,TRBV6-1,CASSNIAYEFF
TRBJ2-1,TRBV5-1,CASSLSGNEQFF
TRBJ2-1,TRBV7-8,CASSYIWRGSNNEQFF
TRBJ1-1,TRBV28,CASRTYNRGTEAFF
TRBJ1-3,TRBV4-1,CASSQLRAGSYGNTIYF
TRBJ2-3,TRBV5-1,CASSIDKPSTDTQYF
TRBJ2-1,TRBV7-6,CDSSLETGTSSYNEQFF
TRBJ1-2,TRBV7-3,CASSLNQGQGYGYTF
TRBJ2-2,TRBV7-3,CASSLMTSGSRELFF
TRBJ1-2,TRBV2,CASTPTGGDDYGYTF
TRBJ1-6,TRBV9,CASSVEEWRENSPLHF
TRBJ1-6,TRBV6-1,CASSEEGRGESPLHF
TRBJ2-7,TRBV5-6,CASSAEVDYEQYF
TRBJ2-2,TRBV25-1,CASSNPAETGDGELFF
TRBJ1-6,TRBV2,CASTGRTGGASPLHF
TRBJ1-5,TRBV15,CATSSGRTYSNQPQHF
TRBJ1-1,TRBV13,CASSSHSDRGLGTEAFF
TRBJ2-1,TRBV5-1,CASRIQGEGLNEQFF
TRBJ1-1,TRBV5-5,CASSLADITEAFF
TRBJ2-3,TRBV19,CASTDVAGGPVDTQYF